A single sample is the source of the 15 T cell receptor beta chains below, sequenced in a study of blood T cell repertoires in COVID-19. The data were produced by immunoSEQ multiplex PCR, yet TCRdb's version contains in-frame clones alone and is incomplete. Among roughly 63,000 clones listed, approximately 90% were seen once. Specimen: peripheral blood. The receptors come from a man aged 60 to 75 with acute or convalescent COVID-19.

V and J are TRBV28 and TRBJ2-7; TRBD2 might be the D (5 bases). Per germline, CDR1 MDHEN and CDR2 SYDVKM. With 6 bases removed from V and 1 base from J, the gap between germline ends came to 13 bases. CDR3 size: 14 residues. The CDR3 DNA is TGTGCCAGCAGCCCCCGGTCGGGGTCCTACGAGCAGTACTTC. Its protein is CASSPRSGSYEQYF.

V gene TRBV27 combines with J gene TRBJ2-5, with D possibly matching TRBD1 (5 bases). The CDR3 has 14 residues. The germline V gene encodes CDR1 MNHEY and CDR2 SMNVEV (reference sequence). V gave up 6 bases and J gave up 5 bases, with 16 bases separating them. The CDR3 sequence is CASRPRQIQETQYF. The DNA for the CDR3 is TGTGCCAGCAGACCGAGACAGATCCAGGAGACCCAGTACTTC.

This clone has a handful of counts. The J gene is TRBJ1-3, the V gene TRBV19; D unclear. CDR1 and CDR2 from the germline V gene are LNHDA and SQIVND (reference sequence). The ends were cut back, 3 bases at V and 3 bases at J, with 6 bases in the middle. The CDR3 has 13 amino acids. The chain's CDR3 is CASSIGSGNTIYF. CDR3 sequence (DNA): TGTGCCAGTAGTATCGGGAGTGGAAACACCATATATTTT.

The chain joins TRBV5-4 to TRBJ2-2; TRBD2 matches at 7 bases. The CDR3 loop spans 16 amino acids. V lost 4 bases to trimming and J lost 2 bases; unmatched junction nucleotides: 8. CDR1 is SGHNT, CDR2 YYREEE, per germline (reference sequence). In DNA form, the CDR3 reads TGTGCCAGCAGCCCGCCGGGACTACAAAACACCGGGGAGCTGTTTTTT. Translation: CASSPPGLQNTGELFF.

In DNA, the CDR3 is TGTGCAAGTCGCTCCAAGAAGGCGGTCATACGGCAGCCCCAGCATTTT. Translated: CASRSKKAVIRQPQHF. The gene calls are TRBV12-2 and TRBJ1-5. TRBV12-2 is an annotated pseudogene. This CDR3 contains 16 residues.

This clone was seen only once. This rearrangement joins TRBV5-6 to TRBJ2-5; TRBD2 agrees at 8 bases. Looked up from germline, CDR1 is SGHDT and CDR2 is YYEEEE. V lost 4 bases and J lost 1; bases outside the gene matches: 3. The CDR3 length is 14 residues. The CDR3 DNA reads TGTGCCAGCAGCCCGGGGGGGGCCCAAGAGACCCAGTACTTC. This sequence encodes CASSPGGAQETQYF.

This sequence joins TRBV7-9 and TRBJ2-2; 8 bases fit TRBD2. The V segment lost 11 bases and the J segment 2 bases; nucleotides outside the gene matches: 13. The V gene's germline CDR1 is SEHNR and CDR2 FQNEAQ (reference sequence). The CDR3 sequence is 16 residues long. The CDR3 sequence is CARGQAGGSNTGELFF. In nucleotides, the CDR3 is TGTGCCCGCGGGCAGGCGGGAGGATCCAACACCGGGGAGCTGTTTTTT.

There are a few counts of this clone. The rearrangement joins TRBV19 to TRBJ1-2, with 9 positions matching TRBD1. The CDR3 is 16 residues long. The V segment lost 6 bases and the J segment 4 bases; nucleotides outside the gene matches: 12. Germline V gene lookup returns CDR1 LNHDA and CDR2 SQIVND (reference sequence). CDR3 in DNA: TGTGCCAGTAGAGGCCCCACGACAGGGGGGTTCTATGGCTACACCTTC. It translates to CASRGPTTGGFYGYTF.

The CDR3 spells CASSSGGTAAYEQYF. The CDR3 nucleotides read TGCGCCAGCAGCTCAGGGGGGACAGCCGCCTACGAGCAGTACTTC. This rearrangement joins TRBV5-1 to TRBJ2-7, with D maybe TRBD1 (7 bases). Trimming stripped 3 bases from V and 2 bases from J, with 15 bases between. The CDR3 sequence is 15 residues long. CDR1 SGHRS and CDR2 YFSETQ come from the germline V gene.

The chain combines TRBV11-3 with TRBJ2-7; 7 nucleotides line up with TRBD1. CDR1 SGHNT and CDR2 YENEEA come from the germline V gene. This CDR3 comprises 13 residues. V was clipped by 6 bases and J by 0 bases; unmatched bases: 2. Here the CDR3 DNA reads TGTGCCAGCAGGGGGACAGCCTCCTACGAGCAGTACTTC. Translation: CASRGTASYEQYF.

This clone was observed once. J is TRBJ1-5 and V is TRBV19, with a weak D call TRBD1 (5 bases). The V gene lost 3 bases and the J gene lost 0 bases, with 9 bases spanning the gap. The CDR3 is made up of 15 amino acids. CDR1 LNHDA and CDR2 SQIVND come from the germline V gene (reference sequence). CDR3 residues: CASSIQGVSNQPQHF. As DNA, the CDR3 is TGTGCCAGTAGTATTCAGGGCGTTAGCAATCAGCCCCAGCATTTT.

V and J are TRBV11-3 and TRBJ2-7; tentative D call: TRBD1 (6 bases). Germline loops: CDR1 SGHNT, CDR2 YENEEA. V was shortened by 5 bases and J by 5 bases, with 13 bases between the two germline ends. The CDR3 is made up of 13 amino acids. CDR3 bases: TGTGCCAGCAGCCTTAACAGGGTCAACGAGCAGTACTTC. Residues: CASSLNRVNEQYF.

Comments on this clone: An end of the junction does not agree with germline; a read error may underlie this. The rearrangement joins TRBV7-7 to TRBJ2-7; 7 bases align to TRBD2. From germline, CDR1 is SSHAT and CDR2 FNYEAQ (reference sequence). The CDR3 consists of 15 residues. CDR3 DNA: TGTGCTAGCAGCCCCTCGGCGGGAGAATCGTACGAGCAGTACTTC. Translation gives CASSPSAGESYEQYF. The full variable domain, with the rest looked up from reference TRBV7-7 and TRBJ2-7, is GAGVSQSPRYKVTKRGQDVTLRCDPISSHATLYWYQQALGQGPEFLTYFNYEAQPDKSGLPSDRFSAERPEGSISTLTIQRTEQRDSAMYRCASSPSAGESYEQYFGPGTRLTVT.

In this sample, this clone turned up once. This chain joins TRBV19 and TRBJ2-3; 10 nucleotides agree with TRBD2. V gave up 6 bases and J gave up 5 bases; unmatched junction bases: 11. There are 16 residues in the CDR3. The germline CDR1 and CDR2 sequences are LNHDA and SQIVND (reference sequence). DNA for the CDR3: TGTGCCAGTAGCAGAAGGGCTAGCGGGGGTGGAGATACGCAGTATTTT. It encodes CASSRRASGGGDTQYF.

This chain connects TRBV5-1 to TRBJ2-2; 12 nucleotides match TRBD2. J lost 0 bases, V lost 0 bases, and 3 bases had no gene match. The CDR3 totals 18 residues. In germline, CDR1 is SGHRS, CDR2 YFSETQ. The CDR3 loop reads CASSLGLAGAANTGELFF. The DNA of the CDR3 is TGCGCCAGCAGCTTGGGACTAGCGGGAGCCGCGAACACCGGGGAGCTGTTTTTT.